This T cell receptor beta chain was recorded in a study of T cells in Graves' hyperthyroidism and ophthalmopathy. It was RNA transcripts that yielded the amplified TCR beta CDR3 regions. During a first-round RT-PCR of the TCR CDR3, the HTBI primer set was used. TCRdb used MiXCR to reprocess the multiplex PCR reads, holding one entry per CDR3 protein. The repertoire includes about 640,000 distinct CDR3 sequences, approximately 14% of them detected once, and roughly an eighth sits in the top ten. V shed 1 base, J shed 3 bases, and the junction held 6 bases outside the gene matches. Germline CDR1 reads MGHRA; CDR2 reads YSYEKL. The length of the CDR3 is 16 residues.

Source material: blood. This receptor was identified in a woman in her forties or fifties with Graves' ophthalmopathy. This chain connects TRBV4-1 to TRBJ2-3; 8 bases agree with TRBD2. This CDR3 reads CASSQVLAGTTDTQYF. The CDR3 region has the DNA TGCGCCAGCAGCCAAGTGTTAGCGGGGACTACAGATACGCAGTATTTT.